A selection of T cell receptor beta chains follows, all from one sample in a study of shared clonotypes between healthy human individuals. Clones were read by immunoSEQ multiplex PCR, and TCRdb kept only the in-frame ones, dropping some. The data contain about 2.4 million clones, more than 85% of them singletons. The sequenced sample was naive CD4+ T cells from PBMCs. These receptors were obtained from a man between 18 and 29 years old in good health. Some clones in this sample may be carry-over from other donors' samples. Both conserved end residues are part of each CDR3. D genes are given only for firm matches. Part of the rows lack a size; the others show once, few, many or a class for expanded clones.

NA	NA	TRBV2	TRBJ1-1	TGTGCCAGCAGTGAAACGGCTATGAACACTGAAGCTTTCTTT	CASSETAMNTEAFF
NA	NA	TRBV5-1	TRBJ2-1	TGCGCCAGCAGCTTGGAACCGCAAAACGGCTACAATGAGCAGTTCTTC	CASSLEPQNGYNEQFF
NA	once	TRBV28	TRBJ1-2	TGTGCCAGCAGCCGGGGCGGGACCTATGGCTACACCTTC	CASSRGGTYGYTF
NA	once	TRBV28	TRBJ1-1	TGTGCCAGCAGCCAACCCTATCCTGAAGCTTTCTTT	CASSQPYPEAFF
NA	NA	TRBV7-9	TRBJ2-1	TGTGCCAGCAGCCTCAGCGGCGGAGGGGTCAACAATGAGCAGTTCTTC	CASSLSGGGVNNEQFF
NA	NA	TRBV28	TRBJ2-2	TGTGCCAGCAGTTTATGGGGGACGATAACCGGGGAGCTGTTTTTT	CASSLWGTITGELFF
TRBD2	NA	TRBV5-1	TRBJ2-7	TGCGCCAGCAGCTTCGGGACTAAGGGATACGAGCAGTACTTC	CASSFGTKGYEQYF
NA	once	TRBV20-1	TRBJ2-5	TGCAGAAGTGCTAGGGGTGAGACCCAGTACTTC	CRSARGETQYF
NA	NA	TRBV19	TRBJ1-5	TGTGCCAGTGCCGGTAGTAGCAATCAGCCCCAGCATTTT	CASAGSSNQPQHF
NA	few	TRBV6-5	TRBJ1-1	TGTGCCAGCAGTTACCAGGGGAACACTGAAGCTTTCTTT	CASSYQGNTEAFF
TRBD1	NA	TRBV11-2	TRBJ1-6	TGTGCCAGCAGCAAGATCCGGGACAGGGGGACACCCCTCCACTTT	CASSKIRDRGTPLHF
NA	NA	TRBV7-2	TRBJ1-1	TGTGCCAGCAGCCTCATTGGGGTAGACACTGAAGCTTTCTTT	CASSLIGVDTEAFF
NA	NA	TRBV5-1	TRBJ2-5	TGCGCCAGCAGCGCTTACTACCAAGAGACCCAGTACTTC	CASSAYYQETQYF
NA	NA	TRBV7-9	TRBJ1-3	TGTGCCAGCAGCTTAGGGGATACATCGGCGGGAAACACCATATATTTT	CASSLGDTSAGNTIYF
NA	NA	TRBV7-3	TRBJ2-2	TGTGCCAGCAGCTCGAGATTGAACACCGGGGAGCTGTTTTTT	CASSSRLNTGELFF
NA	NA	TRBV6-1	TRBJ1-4	TGTGCCAGCAGCGGACAGACCGCAACTAATGAAAAACTGTTTTTT	CASSGQTATNEKLFF
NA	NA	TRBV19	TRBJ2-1	TGTGCCAGTAGTACCCGACTAGAGAATGAGCAGTTCTTC	CASSTRLENEQFF
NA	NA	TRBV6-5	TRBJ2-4	TGTGCCAGCAGTTTGGTAAAGGGGGGAAACATTCAGTACTTC	CASSLVKGGNIQYF
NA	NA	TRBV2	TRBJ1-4	TGTGCCAGCAGCGAAAGGACCTTTAATGAAAAACTGTTTTTT	CASSERTFNEKLFF
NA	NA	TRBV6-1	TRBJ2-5	TGTGCCAGCAGTGAAGGGGGAACGAAAGAGACCCAGTACTTC	CASSEGGTKETQYF
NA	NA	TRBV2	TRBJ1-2	TGTGCCGATCAACTCTGGGGGTCTGCTAACTATGGCTACACCTTC	CADQLWGSANYGYTF
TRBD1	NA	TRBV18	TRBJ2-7	TGTGCCAGCTCACCACGCACCGGGACAGTCCGTGCCTACGAGCAGTACTTC	CASSPRTGTVRAYEQYF
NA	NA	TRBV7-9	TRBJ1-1	TGTGCCAGCAGCTTCACCGGGACCCTCACTGAAGCTTTCTTT	CASSFTGTLTEAFF
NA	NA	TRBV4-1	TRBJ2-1	TGCGCCAGCAGCATCCAGACGGGAGCAGGCTACAATGAGCAGTTCTTC	CASSIQTGAGYNEQFF
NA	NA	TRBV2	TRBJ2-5	TGTGCCAGCAGTACTATACAGGAGACCCAGTACTTC	CASSTIQETQYF
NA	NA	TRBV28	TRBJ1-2	TGTGCCAGCCTATCCGGGGGCAGTTACTATGGCTACACCTTC	CASLSGGSYYGYTF
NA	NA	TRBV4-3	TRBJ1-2	TGCGCCAGCAGCCAAGGTTTTGGGGGGAGGGGCTCTGGCTACACCTTC	CASSQGFGGRGSGYTF
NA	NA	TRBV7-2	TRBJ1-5	TGTGCCAGCAGCTTTGAACTAAGTCAGCCCCAGCATTTT	CASSFELSQPQHF